What follows describes a single TCR beta chain. Its antigen is as yet unknown. The junction differs from germline at one of its ends, possibly a read error. The source of the sample is a study of chemoradiotherapy in HPV16-positive cancers. Study at large: Candidate HPV-specific T-cell clones and common TCR motifs came from functional assays in two HPV16-positive patients.

General observations from the study: Better recurrence-free survival went with HPV-responsive T-cell expansion in HPV16-positive patients.

This table comes from immunoSEQ multiplex PCR, and its TCRdb copy is limited to in-frame clones, with some not included. The table records around 6,000 clones, 85% to 90% of them present only once. The V gene's germline CDR1 is SSHAT and CDR2 FNYEAQ (reference sequence). The CDR3 is made up of 15 amino acids. Over chemoradiotherapy, repertoires were sampled more than once. The rearrangement joins TRBV7-7 to TRBJ2-2; D is possibly TRBD1 (6 bases). The specimen comprised tumor tissue, sampled from a patient who underwent chemoradiotherapy. This receptor was taken from a human donor with HPV-associated anogenital cancer. CDR3 DNA: TGTGCTAGCAGCCGGACGACAGGGAACACCGGGGAGCTGTTTTTT. Encoded protein: CASSRTTGNTGELFF. Full variable domain (outside the CDR3, taken from reference TRBV7-7 and TRBJ2-2): GAGVSQSPRYKVTKRGQDVTLRCDPISSHATLYWYQQALGQGPEFLTYFNYEAQPDKSGLPSDRFSAERPEGSISTLTIQRTEQRDSAMYRCASSRTTGNTGELFFGEGSRLTVL.